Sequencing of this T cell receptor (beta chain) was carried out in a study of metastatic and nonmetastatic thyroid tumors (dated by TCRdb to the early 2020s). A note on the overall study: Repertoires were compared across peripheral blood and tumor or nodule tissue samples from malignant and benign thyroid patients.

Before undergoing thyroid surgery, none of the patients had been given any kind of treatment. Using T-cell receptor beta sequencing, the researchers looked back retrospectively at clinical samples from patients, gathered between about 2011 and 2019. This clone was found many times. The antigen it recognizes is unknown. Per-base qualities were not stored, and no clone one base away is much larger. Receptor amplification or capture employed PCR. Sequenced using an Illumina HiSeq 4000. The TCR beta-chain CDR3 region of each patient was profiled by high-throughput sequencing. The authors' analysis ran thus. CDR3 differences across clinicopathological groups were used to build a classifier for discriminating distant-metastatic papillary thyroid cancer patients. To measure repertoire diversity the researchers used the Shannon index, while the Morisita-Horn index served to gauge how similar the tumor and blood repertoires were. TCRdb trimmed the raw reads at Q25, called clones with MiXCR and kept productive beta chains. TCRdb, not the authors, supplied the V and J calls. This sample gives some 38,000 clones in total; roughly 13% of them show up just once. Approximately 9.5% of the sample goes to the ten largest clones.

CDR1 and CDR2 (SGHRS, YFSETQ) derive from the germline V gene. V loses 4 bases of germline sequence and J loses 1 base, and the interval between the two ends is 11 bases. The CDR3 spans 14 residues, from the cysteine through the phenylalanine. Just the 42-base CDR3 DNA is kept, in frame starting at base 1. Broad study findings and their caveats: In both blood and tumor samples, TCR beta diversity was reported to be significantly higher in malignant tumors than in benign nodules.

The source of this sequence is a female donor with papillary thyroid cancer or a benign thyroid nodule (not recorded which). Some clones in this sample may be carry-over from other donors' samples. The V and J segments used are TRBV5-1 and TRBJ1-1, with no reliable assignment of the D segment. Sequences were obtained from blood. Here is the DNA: TGCGCCAGCAGCACCTGGACGGAGAACACTGAAGCTTTCTTT. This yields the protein CASSTWTENTEAFF. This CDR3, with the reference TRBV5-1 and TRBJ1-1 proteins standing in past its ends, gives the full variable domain KAGVTQTPRYLIKTRGQQVTLSCSPISGHRSVSWYQQTPGQGLQFLFEYFSETQRNKGNFPGRFSGRQFSNSRSEMNVSTLELGDSALYLCASSTWTENTEAFFGQGTRLTVV.